Detailed here is one T cell receptor beta chain. One entry per CDR3 protein, called by TCRdb with MiXCR from the 5' RACE reads. This table has over 25,000 distinct CDR3 sequences, about 28% appearing once. The source is a female donor with breast cancer. Sequencing used naive CD4+ T cells sorted from a lymph node. The subset denotes: naive CD4+ T cells, CD4+CD45RA+CD25-.

The CDR3 loop reads CASSARDNYGYTF. For the CDR3, the DNA is TGTGCCAGCAGTGCCCGGGATAACTATGGCTACACCTTC. The chain joins TRBV27 to TRBJ1-2; D is uncertain. CDR3 length: 13 amino acids. Germline-derived CDR1 and CDR2 are MNHEY and SMNVEV (reference sequence). V gave up 5 bases and J gave up 1 base, with 8 bases separating them.